This record concerns one T cell receptor beta chain sequence. Scientists amplified the TCR beta CDR3 regions from RNA transcripts. Scientists carried out first-round RT-PCR using HTBI primers and then a second-round multiplex PCR. MiXCR was run by TCRdb on the multiplex PCR reads, yielding one entry per CDR3 protein. The table shows under 200,000 distinct CDR3 sequences, with approximately 40% occurring only once. This CDR3 is built from 14 residues. The germline gives CDR1 MDHEN, CDR2 SYDVKM. Trimming took 5 bases from V and 5 from J; bases not matched to a gene: 8. The source of the sample is a study of Graves' ophthalmopathy and Graves' hyperthyroidism. Sampling around 9 ml of fresh peripheral blood provided the PBMCs.

This sequence joins TRBV28 and TRBJ2-5; 7 nucleotides line up with TRBD2. Input material: peripheral blood. The sequence derives from a woman aged 40 to 50 with Graves' ophthalmopathy. CDR3: CASSGGSLKETQYF. DNA for the CDR3: TGTGCCAGCAGTGGCGGGAGTTTGAAGGAGACCCAGTACTTC.